The 14 T cell receptor beta chains reported below all come from one sample, sequenced in a study of cytomegalovirus exposure and HLA in healthy donors. The PCR made use of 60 Vbeta and 13 Jbeta primers. Using immunoSEQ multiplex PCR, the repertoire was profiled, and TCRdb retains in-frame clones only, with some absent. The top ten hold roughly 1.6% of the sample, which has approximately 170,000 clones, roughly 72% seen once. Sequencing input: PBMCs. The receptors were sampled from a man aged 35 to 55 in good health and CMV-seronegative.

About this clone itself: The identical CDR3 is also encoded by other nucleotide sequences in the sample. V gene TRBV18 combines with J gene TRBJ1-2, with TRBD1 matching over 9 bases. V dropped 3 bases and J dropped 8; count of bases not matched to a gene: 4. The CDR3 runs 13 residues. Germline-derived CDR1 and CDR2 are KGHSH and LQKENI. The CDR3 DNA follows: TGTGCCAGCTCACCGGGACAGGGTGAGGGCTACACCTTC. Translating gives CASSPGQGEGYTF.

Only one count was recorded for this clone. The gene calls are TRBV30 and TRBJ1-5; D is perhaps TRBD1 (5 bases). The CDR3 is 13 amino acids. CDR1 and CDR2 (germline): GTSNPN, SVGIG (reference sequence). The ends were cut back, 0 bases at V and 5 bases at J, with 8 bases in the middle. Here the CDR3 DNA reads TGTGCCTGGAGTGTACGGGGGGATCAGCCCCAGCATTTT. Translating gives CAWSVRGDQPQHF.

This chain uses TRBV28 with TRBJ2-7; 12 bases fit TRBD2. This CDR3 comprises 15 residues. The ends lost 7 bases at V and 1 base at J; junction bases unmatched: 5. The germline V gene has CDR1 MDHEN and CDR2 SYDVKM. The CDR3: CASTNLAGGSYEQYF. DNA for the CDR3: TGTGCCAGCACCAACCTAGCGGGAGGGTCCTACGAGCAGTACTTC.

For the CDR3, the DNA is TGTGCCAGCAGCTTGTTTGCGGGAGGGTCCGGGGAGCTGTTTTTT. Protein: CASSLFAGGSGELFF. This chain connects TRBV5-4 to TRBJ2-2, with 9 nucleotides matching TRBD2. This CDR3 region has 15 residues. Germline CDR1 reads SGHNT; CDR2 reads YYREEE (reference sequence). V lost 1 base to trimming and J lost 6 bases; unmatched junction nucleotides: 4.

The chain employs TRBV5-5 and TRBJ2-5, with TRBD1 matching over 7 bases. The ends lost 0 bases at V and 2 bases at J; junction bases unmatched: 1. The CDR3 runs to 14 residues. Germline V gene sequence: CDR1 SGHKS, CDR2 YYEKEE (reference sequence). This CDR3 is CASSLARGQETQYF. The CDR3 DNA reads TGTGCCAGCAGCTTGGCCAGGGGGCAAGAGACCCAGTACTTC.

The CDR3 nucleotides read TGTGCCAGCAGCCGAGGACAGGGAGGTTCACCCCTCCACTTT. It is translated as CASSRGQGGSPLHF. The chain combines TRBV5-4 with TRBJ1-6, with 8 nucleotides matching TRBD1. Trimming removed 4 bases from V and 9 bases from J; junction bases left unmatched: 6. Germline V gene data show CDR1 as SGHNT and CDR2 as YYREEE (reference sequence). The CDR3 totals 14 residues.

The chain employs TRBV4-1 and TRBJ2-3; 16 bases match TRBD2. Germline V gene data show CDR1 as MGHRA and CDR2 as YSYEKL. This CDR3 has 19 residues. J was trimmed by 5 bases and V by 4 bases; bases with no gene match: 12. For the CDR3, the DNA is TGCGCCAGCAGCCTCAGGGGACTAGCGGGAGGGCCGCTTGGAGATACGCAGTATTTT. Encoded protein: CASSLRGLAGGPLGDTQYF.

The rearrangement links TRBV5-6 to TRBJ2-5; 7 bases map to TRBD1. The end of the DNA aligns better with TRBJ2-7, so the J call may be wrong. CDR1 and CDR2 (germline): SGHDT, YYEEEE. CDR3 length: 15 amino acids. DNA of the CDR3: TGTGCCAGCAGCTTTAACAGGGGCCTACCCTACGAGCAGTACTTC. Translated, it gives CASSFNRGLPYEQYF.

This clone turned up a few times. The chain employs TRBV28 and TRBJ2-2, with D possibly matching TRBD1 (6 bases). Germline CDR1 and CDR2: MDHEN and SYDVKM. The V and J ends lost 2 bases and 5 bases respectively, with 12 bases between them. This CDR3 comprises 15 residues. For the CDR3, the DNA is TGTGCCAGCAGTTTAGAGCGGACAGTGACCGGGGAGCTGTTTTTT. Protein: CASSLERTVTGELFF.

V and J are TRBV6-1 and TRBJ1-2; no clear D gene. Between the trimmed V and J ends, which lost 3 bases and 8 bases, there was a span of 10 bases. The CDR3 covers 12 residues. Germline V gene lookup returns CDR1 MNHNS and CDR2 SASEGT. CDR3 loop: CASSDQARGYTF. DNA for the CDR3: TGTGCCAGCAGTGATCAGGCAAGGGGCTACACCTTC.

The rearrangement links TRBV7-9 to TRBJ1-1; no clear D. The germline V and J ends were trimmed by 2 bases and 11 bases, with 12 bases remaining between them. Germline V CDR1 and CDR2: SEHNR, FQNEAQ (reference sequence). The CDR3 spans 12 residues. CDR3 sequence (DNA): TGTGCCAGCAGCTTATTCGGCAGAGCGGCTTTCTTT. This encodes CASSLFGRAAFF.

The chain couples TRBV6-5 to TRBJ2-7; the D gene is possibly TRBD2 (6 bases). This CDR3 contains 13 residues. The V and J ends lost 7 bases and 4 bases respectively, with 14 bases between them. The germline V gene encodes CDR1 MNHEY and CDR2 SVGAGI. CDR3 protein: CASKTGARYEQYF. The CDR3 DNA sequence: TGTGCCAGCAAAACGGGAGCAAGGTACGAGCAGTACTTC.

V gene TRBV19 combines with J gene TRBJ1-1; 10 bases fit TRBD1. Trimming at V came to 2 bases and at J to 7 bases, leaving 13 bases not matched to a gene. The germline gives CDR1 LNHDA, CDR2 SQIVND (reference sequence). The CDR3 has 17 amino acids. The CDR3 coding sequence is TGTGCCAGTAGTATAAGTAAGCCGGGACAGGGGTTGGGTGAAGCTTTCTTT. Its translation: CASSISKPGQGLGEAFF.

The chain uses TRBV7-2 and TRBJ2-5, with a weak D call TRBD2 (6 bases). Germline CDR1 SGHTA, CDR2 FQGNSA. CDR3 size: 14 residues. V shed 5 bases and J shed 0 bases, with 10 bases lying between them. The CDR3: CASSKGGYQETQYF. CDR3 DNA: TGTGCCAGCAGCAAAGGAGGGTACCAAGAGACCCAGTACTTC.